Included here is one T cell receptor beta chain sequence, with context. The data originate from a study of human T cells and chemical hapten exposure. TCRdb called the RACE reads again in MiXCR, with one record for every CDR3 protein. The profile shows around 110,000 distinct CDR3 sequences, approximately 10% of them singletons. Specified time point: patch test 3, about 24 weeks after DPC sensitization. Treatment noted: therapeutic diphenylcyclopropenone sensitization with weekly scalp DPC. The TCR comes from a woman aged 50 to 60 with alopecia areata. Some clones in this sample may be carry-over from other donors' samples. The specimen was whole blood, collected in connection with sensitization to the hapten diphenylcyclopropenone (DPC).

The CDR3 region has the DNA TGCAGCGCCGGCTCTGGAAACACCATATATTTT. Amino acid sequence: CSAGSGNTIYF. The rearrangement joins TRBV29-1 to TRBJ1-3; D is uncertain. Trimming cost V 7 bases and J 0 bases, with 4 bases left between them. The length of the CDR3 is 11 residues. Germline CDR1 is SQVTM and CDR2 is ANQGSEA. The full variable domain, rest sourced from reference TRBV29-1 and TRBJ1-3, is SAVISQKPSRDICQRGTSLTIQCQVDSQVTMMFWYRQQPGQSLTLIATANQGSEATYESGFVIDKFPISRPNLTFSTLTVSNMSPEDSSIYLCSAGSGNTIYFGEGSWLTVV.